One and the same sample provided the 31 T cell receptor beta chains below, sequenced in a study of T cell changes during pregnancy in multiple sclerosis (dated by TCRdb to the late 2010s). Library preparation employed the immunoSEQ multiplex PCR assay. TCRdb limited this immuneACCESS table to in-frame rearrangements with V and J called. A share of clones is missing; checked studies link under half to unresolved V genes, and the rest is unexplained. This sample lists roughly 40,000 clones; roughly 92% were detected once. Roughly 0.7% of the sample lies in the top ten. The sample was CD4+ T cells from peripheral blood mononuclear cells, taken in the first trimester of pregnancy. The receptor source for this set is a female donor with multiple sclerosis, enrolled in a pregnancy study.

The chain joins TRBV15 to TRBJ2-5; D unresolved. Germline CDR1 and CDR2: LNHNV and YYDKDF (reference sequence). The CDR3 contains 12 residues. Trimming took 8 bases from V and 3 from J, leaving 10 bases between them. DNA of the CDR3: TGTGCCACCGCCCTGGCGGAAGAGACCCAGTACTTC. This translates into CATALAEETQYF. The full variable domain, with the rest looked up from reference TRBV15 and TRBJ2-5, is DAMVIQNPRYQVTQFGKPVTLSCSQTLNHNVMYWYQQKSSQAPKLLFHYYDKDFNNEADTPDNFQSRRPNTSFCFLDIRSPGLGDTAMYLCATALAEETQYFGPGTRLLVL.

This rearrangement joins TRBV5-4 to TRBJ2-3; D gene uncertain. The CDR3 contains 15 residues. Germline lookup yields CDR1 SGHNT and CDR2 YYREEE (reference sequence). Trimming took off 0 bases at V and 2 bases at J, with 10 bases between the two ends. The CDR3 here is CASSLARSPTDTQYF. The CDR3 DNA follows: TGTGCCAGCAGCTTGGCCCGGAGCCCCACAGATACGCAGTATTTT.

V gene TRBV11-2 combines with J gene TRBJ2-5, with TRBD1 identical over 9 bases. The end of the DNA aligns better with TRBJ2-7, so the J call may be wrong. The CDR3 has 18 amino acids. Germline CDR1 and CDR2: SGHAT and FQNNGV. This chain's CDR3 is CASSLDRTYGTGTYEQYF. CDR3 nucleotide sequence: TGTGCCAGCAGCTTAGACCGTACTTACGGGACAGGGACCTACGAGCAGTACTTC.

The rearrangement uses TRBV6-5 and TRBJ1-3, with D unresolved. The V end was cut by 2 bases, the J end by 3 bases, with 8 bases between. Germline V gene data show CDR1 as MNHEY and CDR2 as SVGAGI. The CDR3 covers 14 residues. CDR3 bases: TGTGCCAGCAGTTACAAGAGGGATGGAAACACCATATATTTT. This sequence encodes CASSYKRDGNTIYF.

This chain joins TRBV11-3 and TRBJ2-7; no clear D gene. The ends were cut back, 5 bases at V and 2 bases at J, with 10 bases in the middle. This CDR3 is built from 13 residues. From germline, CDR1 is SGHNT and CDR2 YENEEA. DNA of the CDR3: TGTGCCAGCAGCCCCCTAGAGGCCTACGAGCAGTACTTC. Its protein is CASSPLEAYEQYF.

This rearrangement joins TRBV7-2 to TRBJ2-5; no clear D gene. CDR1 is SGHTA and CDR2 is FQGNSA in the germline V gene. CDR3 length equals 12 residues. V lost 4 bases, J lost 5 bases, and 8 bases lay in between. As DNA, the CDR3 is TGTGCCAGCAGCTCCCCCCTGGAGACCCAGTACTTC. This translates into CASSSPLETQYF.

This rearrangement joins TRBV27 to TRBJ2-7; 13 bases align to TRBD2. The length of the CDR3 is 14 residues. V lost 8 bases to trimming and J lost 6 bases; unmatched junction nucleotides: 7. The germline gives CDR1 MNHEY, CDR2 SMNVEV (reference sequence). Written as DNA, the CDR3 is TGTGCCAGCGGACTAGCGGGAGTCAAGGGCGAGCAGTACTTC. It encodes CASGLAGVKGEQYF.

The chain is built from TRBV30 and TRBJ2-4, with TRBD1 as a possible D gene (6 bases). The CDR3 loop spans 15 amino acids. Germline values: CDR1 GTSNPN, CDR2 SVGIG (reference sequence). With 2 bases removed from V and 4 bases from J, the gap between germline ends came to 15 bases. As DNA, the CDR3 is TGTGCCTGGAGTCAAGTCCGGGACATTAAAAACATTCAGTACTTC. This codes for CAWSQVRDIKNIQYF.

The chain recombines TRBV10-3 with TRBJ1-5; a possible D gene is TRBD1 (6 bases). V was trimmed by 2 bases and J by 9 bases, leaving 11 bases between them. Germline V lookup: CDR1 ENHRY, CDR2 SYGVKD. CDR3 length: 13 residues. The CDR3 DNA is TGTGCCATCAGTGAGACAGGGCCCTCGCCCCAGCATTTT. Translated, it gives CAISETGPSPQHF.

The CDR3 is CASSLGTGHEQYF. CDR3 coding DNA: TGTGCCAGCAGCTTGGGGACAGGGCATGAGCAGTACTTC. The chain recombines TRBV7-9 with TRBJ2-7, with 9 bases fitting TRBD1. V lost 3 bases and J lost 7; bases outside the gene matches: 4. Germline V gives CDR1 SEHNR, CDR2 FQNEAQ (reference sequence). The length of the CDR3 is 13 residues. Filled out from reference TRBV7-9 and TRBJ2-7, the complete variable domain reads DTGVSQNPRHKITKRGQNVTFRCDPISEHNRLYWYRQTLGQGPEFLTYFQNEAQLEKSRLLSDRFSAERPKGSFSTLEIQRTEQGDSAMYLCASSLGTGHEQYFGPGTRLTVT.

The chain links TRBV19 to TRBJ1-3; possible D gene TRBD1, 5 bases. Germline CDR1 is LNHDA and CDR2 is SQIVND (reference sequence). The CDR3 runs 16 residues. Trimming left V 7 bases short and J 0 bases short, with 16 bases between. CDR3 loop: CASKGPRSVSGNTIYF. The CDR3 nucleotides are TGTGCCAGTAAGGGGCCTAGGAGCGTCTCTGGAAACACCATATATTTT.

This clone occurred once. The rearrangement uses TRBV5-8 and TRBJ2-1, with D perhaps TRBD2 (5 bases). The CDR3 runs 15 residues. The V gene lost 7 bases and the J gene lost 4 bases, with 18 bases spanning the gap. CDR1 and CDR2 (germline): SGHTS, YDEGEE. CDR3 loop: CASDTGGTEYNEQFF. The DNA for the CDR3 is TGTGCCAGCGACACCGGAGGAACAGAGTACAATGAGCAGTTCTTC.

V gene TRBV19 combines with J gene TRBJ2-1; TRBD1 might be the D (5 bases). Trimming stripped 2 bases from V and 0 bases from J, with 14 bases between. The length of the CDR3 is 17 residues. Germline V lookup: CDR1 LNHDA, CDR2 SQIVND (reference sequence). CDR3 loop: CASSIKRLDSSYNEQFF. DNA of the CDR3: TGTGCCAGTAGTATAAAGAGGCTTGACAGCTCCTACAATGAGCAGTTCTTC.

V is TRBV19 and J is TRBJ2-7, with D possibly being TRBD2 (6 bases). CDR1 is LNHDA, CDR2 SQIVND, per germline (reference sequence). Trimming stripped 3 bases from V and 2 bases from J, with 14 bases between. The CDR3 has 15 amino acids. The CDR3 DNA is TGTGCCAGTAGTATCGTGGCGGACTACACCTACGAGCAGTACTTC. Protein product: CASSIVADYTYEQYF. The complete variable domain, with remaining parts taken from reference TRBV19 and TRBJ2-7, reads DGGITQSPKYLFRKEGQNVTLSCEQNLNHDAMYWYRQDPGQGLRLIYYSQIVNDFQKGDIAEGYSVSREKKESFPLTVTSAQKNPTAFYLCASSIVADYTYEQYFGPGTRLTVT.

Only one count was recorded for this clone. The chain has TRBV7-8 and TRBJ1-2; 7 positions match TRBD1. Losses at the gene ends were 4 bases for V and 2 bases for J; bases not matched to a gene: 7. Germline lookup yields CDR1 SGHVS and CDR2 FQNEAQ. CDR3 size: 15 residues. The CDR3: CASSSSRQGNYGYTF. The CDR3 bases are TGTGCCAGCAGCTCCTCACGACAGGGCAACTATGGCTACACCTTC.

V and J are TRBV6-1 and TRBJ2-7; TRBD1 aligns across 9 bases. V lost 7 bases, J lost 1 base, and 8 bases stayed unmatched. Per germline, CDR1 MNHNS and CDR2 SASEGT. The CDR3 is 15 residues long. The CDR3 DNA follows: TGTGCCAGCACCTATGGACAGGGGATTTCCTACGAGCAGTACTTC. It translates to CASTYGQGISYEQYF.

J is TRBJ2-1 and V is TRBV5-6; 10 bases agree with TRBD2. V was pared by 1 base and J by 15 bases, with 10 bases of the junction left unmatched. Germline values: CDR1 SGHDT, CDR2 YYEEEE. CDR3 length equals 14 residues. CDR3 amino acids: CASSLTGSGRLPFF. The CDR3 DNA follows: TGTGCCAGCAGCTTGACAGGTAGCGGGAGGTTACCGTTCTTC.

The chain links TRBV28 to TRBJ2-7, with TRBD2 as a possible D gene (6 bases). The CDR3 contains 17 residues. Trimming cost V 4 bases and J 2 bases, with 21 bases left between them. The germline CDR1 and CDR2 sequences are MDHEN and SYDVKM. CDR3 nucleotides: TGTGCCAGCAGTTCCCACCCTATAGGGACTTATCCCTACGAGCAGTACTTC. Translation: CASSSHPIGTYPYEQYF.

The chain links TRBV20-1 to TRBJ2-7, with D hard to call. V was cut by 3 bases and J by 6 bases, with 9 bases left in between. Germline lookup yields CDR1 DFQATT and CDR2 SNEGSKA (reference sequence). The CDR3 has 11 amino acids. The CDR3 DNA reads TGCAGTGCTAGTCCCTCTCGCGAGCAGTACTTC. It is translated as CSASPSREQYF.

The chain joins TRBV27 to TRBJ2-7; D gene unclear. V was shortened by 4 bases and J by 5 bases, with 15 bases between the two germline ends. Germline V gene data show CDR1 as MNHEY and CDR2 as SMNVEV (reference sequence). The CDR3 has 14 residues. The CDR3 loop reads CASSSYATVHEQYF. In DNA form, the CDR3 reads TGTGCCAGCAGTTCCTACGCCACGGTCCACGAGCAGTACTTC.

This chain connects TRBV7-2 to TRBJ2-3, with TRBD2 matching over 9 bases. The V gene's germline CDR1 is SGHTA and CDR2 FQGNSA. V shed 2 bases and J 1 base; nucleotides not matched to a gene: 7. The CDR3 totals 17 residues. The CDR3, as DNA: TGTGCCAGCAGCTTAATGGCTAGCGGGACAGGCACAGATACGCAGTATTTT. The encoded protein is CASSLMASGTGTDTQYF. Full variable domain (missing parts from reference TRBV7-2 and TRBJ2-3): GAGVSQSPSNKVTEKGKDVELRCDPISGHTALYWYRQSLGQGLEFLIYFQGNSAPDKSGLPSDRFSAERTGGSVSTLTIQRTQQEDSAVYLCASSLMASGTGTDTQYFGPGTRLTVL.

The V and J genes are TRBV10-3 and TRBJ2-1; 8 bases map to TRBD2. With V trimmed by 2 bases and J by 4 bases, 4 bases remained unmatched. The germline V gene encodes CDR1 ENHRY and CDR2 SYGVKD. This CDR3 contains 15 residues. For the CDR3, the DNA is TGTGCCATCAGTGAGGAGCGGGGGATTTACAATGAGCAGTTCTTC. The encoded protein is CAISEERGIYNEQFF.

The V and J genes are TRBV28 and TRBJ1-5; D not resolved. The CDR3 has 14 amino acids. Trimming left V 8 bases short and J 6 bases short, with 17 bases between. Germline-derived CDR1 and CDR2 are MDHEN and SYDVKM. The CDR3 spells CASGGDPLTQPQHF. The CDR3 DNA reads TGTGCCAGCGGCGGAGATCCCCTCACTCAGCCCCAGCATTTT. The whole variable domain, remainder taken from reference TRBV28 and TRBJ1-5, is DVKVTQSSRYLVKRTGEKVFLECVQDMDHENMFWYRQDPGLGLRLIYFSYDVKMKEKGDIPEGYSVSREKKERFSLILESASTNQTSMYLCASGGDPLTQPQHFGDGTRLSIL.

The chain uses TRBV30 and TRBJ2-1; 11 nucleotides match TRBD1. Unmatched junction bases numbered 1, after V lost 0 bases and J lost 3 bases. Per the germline V gene, CDR1 is GTSNPN and CDR2 is SVGIG (reference sequence). The CDR3 runs to 15 residues. The CDR3 loop is CAWSVGTGGYNEQFF. The CDR3 region has the DNA TGTGCCTGGAGTGTAGGGACAGGGGGCTACAATGAGCAGTTCTTC.

V is TRBV29-1 and J is TRBJ2-1, with a tentative D call TRBD1 (6 bases). The length of the CDR3 is 13 residues. Germline V gives CDR1 SQVTM, CDR2 ANQGSEA. Trimming took off 6 bases at V and 9 bases at J, with 18 bases between the two ends. The CDR3 loop reads CSVRQVSFSEQFF. DNA of the CDR3: TGCAGCGTGCGACAGGTCTCTTTCTCTGAGCAGTTCTTC.

This rearrangement joins TRBV6-5 to TRBJ1-2, with D uncertain. The CDR3 length is 12 residues. CDR1 MNHEY and CDR2 SVGAGI come from the germline V gene. Trimming removed 7 bases from V and 8 bases from J, with 14 bases in between. The CDR3 DNA sequence: TGTGCCAGCAAATTATCAGACGGGGGCTACACCTTC. It specifies CASKLSDGGYTF.

V is TRBV5-1 and J is TRBJ2-2, with TRBD1 matching over 9 bases. The CDR3 spans 15 residues. V was clipped by 1 base and J by 4 bases; unmatched bases: 2. CDR1 and CDR2 from the germline V gene are SGHRS and YFSETQ. The CDR3 sequence: CASSLPQGATGELFF. In DNA, the CDR3 is TGCGCCAGCAGCTTGCCACAGGGGGCCACCGGGGAGCTGTTTTTT.

V is TRBV29-1 and J is TRBJ1-2; D possibly corresponds to TRBD1 (6 bases). This CDR3 region has 13 residues. V lost 4 bases to trimming and J lost 8 bases, with 17 bases between them. From germline, CDR1 is SQVTM and CDR2 ANQGSEA. DNA of the CDR3: TGCAGCGTTGTCGGGGGGCGCCAACGGGGCTACACCTTC. This encodes CSVVGGRQRGYTF.

This clone showed up just once. The V call is TRBV28, the J call TRBJ2-7; unclear D gene. The V end lost 3 bases, the J end lost 2 bases, and 8 bases lay between the germline ends. Germline lookup yields CDR1 MDHEN and CDR2 SYDVKM. This CDR3 is 13 amino acids long. The CDR3 bases are TGTGCCAGCAGTTTTCAGGTGCCCTACGAGCAGTACTTC. Amino acid sequence: CASSFQVPYEQYF.

The V gene is TRBV29-1, the J gene TRBJ2-2, with D perhaps TRBD2 (5 bases). Germline loops: CDR1 SQVTM, CDR2 ANQGSEA. CDR3 length equals 14 residues. The V and J ends lost 6 bases and 0 bases respectively, with 11 bases between them. CDR3 protein: CSVSSGTNTGELFF. The CDR3 DNA reads as TGCAGCGTCTCGAGCGGTACGAACACCGGGGAGCTGTTTTTT.

This sequence joins TRBV5-1 and TRBJ1-1; 8 bases map to TRBD1. The CDR3 loop spans 14 amino acids. Germline V gene data show CDR1 as SGHRS and CDR2 as YFSETQ. Trimming at V came to 2 bases and at J to 1 base, leaving 1 base not matched to a gene. The CDR3 here is CASSFGTGNTEAFF. As DNA, the CDR3 is TGCGCCAGCAGCTTCGGGACAGGGAACACTGAAGCTTTCTTT.